The clone carrying this TCR beta chain was detected many times. Trimming removed 6 bases at V and 3 bases at J, with 14 bases between. Germline V gene lookup returns CDR1 MNHNY and CDR2 SVGAGI (reference sequence). CDR3 length: 14 amino acids. Treatment meaning: PENTA 11 planned treatment interruption arm or continuous ART arm. Sorting from thawed PBMCs isolated naive CD4+ CD45RA+ CD45RO- T cells. This sample stems from a study of HIV-infected children after antiretroviral therapy interruption. Study at large: Most participating children were previously exposed to EBV and CMV. Interruption-arm samples span weeks 0, 12, interruption end (24 or 48), and about 3 years post-study.

The TCR library was built from RNA with a 3' RACE protocol and unique molecular identifiers. In TCRdb, the 3' RACE reads were re-called with MiXCR into one record per CDR3 protein. The data hold about 89,000 distinct CDR3 sequences, with 6.9% observed a single time. Specimen: CD45RA+ CD4+ T cells from PBMCs, pooled from several time points, collected from a donor given antiretroviral therapy, either interrupted or continuous. The subset: naive CD4+ CD45RA+ CD45RO- T cells. The TCR was taken from a pool of human donors with HIV. The chain has TRBV6-6 and TRBJ1-2; D gene ambiguous. The CDR3 loop is CASSSTDTDYGYTF. The DNA for the CDR3 is TGTGCCAGCAGCTCTACCGACACCGACTATGGCTACACCTTC.